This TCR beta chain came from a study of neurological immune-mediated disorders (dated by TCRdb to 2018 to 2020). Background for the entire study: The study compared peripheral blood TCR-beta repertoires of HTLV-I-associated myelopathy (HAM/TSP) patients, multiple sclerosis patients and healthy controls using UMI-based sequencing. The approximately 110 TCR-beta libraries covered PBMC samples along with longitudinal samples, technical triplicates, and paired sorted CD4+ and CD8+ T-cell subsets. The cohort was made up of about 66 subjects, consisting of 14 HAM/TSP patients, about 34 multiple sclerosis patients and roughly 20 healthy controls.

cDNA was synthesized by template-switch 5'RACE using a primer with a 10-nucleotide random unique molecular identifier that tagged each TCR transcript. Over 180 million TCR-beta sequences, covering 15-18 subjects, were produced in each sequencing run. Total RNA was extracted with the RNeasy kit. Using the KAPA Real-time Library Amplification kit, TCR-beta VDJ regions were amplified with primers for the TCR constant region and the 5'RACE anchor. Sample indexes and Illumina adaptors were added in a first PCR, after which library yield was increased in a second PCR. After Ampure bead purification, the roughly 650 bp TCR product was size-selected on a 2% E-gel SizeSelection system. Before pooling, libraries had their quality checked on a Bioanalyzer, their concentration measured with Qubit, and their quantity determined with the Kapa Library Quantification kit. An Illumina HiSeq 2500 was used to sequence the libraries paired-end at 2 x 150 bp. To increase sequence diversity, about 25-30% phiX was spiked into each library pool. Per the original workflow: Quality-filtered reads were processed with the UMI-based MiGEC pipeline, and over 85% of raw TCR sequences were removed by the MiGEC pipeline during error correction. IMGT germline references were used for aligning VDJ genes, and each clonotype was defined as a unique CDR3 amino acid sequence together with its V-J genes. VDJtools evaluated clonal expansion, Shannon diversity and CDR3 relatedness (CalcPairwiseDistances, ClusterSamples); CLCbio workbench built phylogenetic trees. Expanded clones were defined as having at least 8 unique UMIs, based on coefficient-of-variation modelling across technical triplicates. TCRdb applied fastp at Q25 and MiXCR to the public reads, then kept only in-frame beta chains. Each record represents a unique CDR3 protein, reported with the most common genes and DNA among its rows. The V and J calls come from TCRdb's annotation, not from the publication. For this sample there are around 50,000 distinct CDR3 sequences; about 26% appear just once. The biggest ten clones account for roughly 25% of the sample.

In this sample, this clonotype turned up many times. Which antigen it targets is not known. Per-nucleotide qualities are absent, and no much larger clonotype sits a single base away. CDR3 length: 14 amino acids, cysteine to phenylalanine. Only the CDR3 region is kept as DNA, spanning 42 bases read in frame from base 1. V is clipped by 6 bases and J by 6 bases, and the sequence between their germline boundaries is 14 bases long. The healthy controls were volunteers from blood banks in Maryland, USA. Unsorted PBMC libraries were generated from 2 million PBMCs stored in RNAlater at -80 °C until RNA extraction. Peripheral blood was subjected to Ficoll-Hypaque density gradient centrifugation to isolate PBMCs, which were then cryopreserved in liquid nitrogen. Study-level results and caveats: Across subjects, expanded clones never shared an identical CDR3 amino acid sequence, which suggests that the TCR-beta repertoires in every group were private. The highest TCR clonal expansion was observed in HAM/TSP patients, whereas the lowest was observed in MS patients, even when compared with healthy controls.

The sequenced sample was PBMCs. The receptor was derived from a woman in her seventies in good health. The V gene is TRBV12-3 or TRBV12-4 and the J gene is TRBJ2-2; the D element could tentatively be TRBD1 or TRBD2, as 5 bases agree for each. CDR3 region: CASSPTQGPGELFF. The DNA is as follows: TGTGCCAGCAGCCCGACCCAGGGACCCGGGGAGCTGTTTTTT.